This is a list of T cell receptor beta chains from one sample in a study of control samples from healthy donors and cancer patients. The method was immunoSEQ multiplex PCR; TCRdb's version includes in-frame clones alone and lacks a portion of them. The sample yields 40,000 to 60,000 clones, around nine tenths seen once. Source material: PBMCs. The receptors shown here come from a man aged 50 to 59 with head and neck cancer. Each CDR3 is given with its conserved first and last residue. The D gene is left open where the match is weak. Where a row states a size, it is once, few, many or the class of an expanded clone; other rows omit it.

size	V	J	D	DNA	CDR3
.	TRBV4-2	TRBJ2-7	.	TGTGCCAGCAGCCAAGAAGTTAGGTTGGTGGTCTCCCCCGAGCAGTACTTC	CASSQEVRLVVSPEQYF
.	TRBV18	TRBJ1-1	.	TGTGCCAGCTCACCACCGGCCCGAGGGACTGAAGCTTTCTTT	CASSPPARGTEAFF
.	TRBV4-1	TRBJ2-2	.	TGCGCCAGCAGCCATAGCGGGAACACCGGGGAGCTGTTTTTT	CASSHSGNTGELFF
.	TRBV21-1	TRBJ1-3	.	TGTGCCAGCAGCAAAGTGGATGGAAACACCATATATTTT	CASSKVDGNTIYF
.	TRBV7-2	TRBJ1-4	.	TGTGCCAGCAGCTTATACTCCTCGGGGCAGGCTGAGGAAAAACTGTTTTTT	CASSLYSSGQAEEKLFF
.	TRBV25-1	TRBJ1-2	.	TGTGCCAGCAGTGGGTACTCAGTAGGGGAGCTTAACTATGGCTACACCTTC	CASSGYSVGELNYGYTF
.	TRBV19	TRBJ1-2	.	TGTGCCAGTTCAGAGACGAACTATGGCTACACCTTC	CASSETNYGYTF
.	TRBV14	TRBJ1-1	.	TGTGCCAGCAGCCAACGTTGGGGGGGGAGAATGAACACTGAAGCTTTCTTT	CASSQRWGGRMNTEAFF
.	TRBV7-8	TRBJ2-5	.	TGTGCCAGCAGCGGGGACCAGTACCAAGAGACCCAGTACTTC	CASSGDQYQETQYF
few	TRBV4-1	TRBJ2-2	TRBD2	TGCGCCAGCAGCCCCCGGGGGGACACCGGGGAGCTGTTTTTT	CASSPRGDTGELFF
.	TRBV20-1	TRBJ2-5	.	TGCAGTGTCGTCGCACGGGGGACCCAGTACTTC	CSVVARGTQYF
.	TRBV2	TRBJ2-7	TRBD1	TGTGCCAGCATTCCGACAGGGTTGTCCTACGAGCAGTACTTC	CASIPTGLSYEQYF
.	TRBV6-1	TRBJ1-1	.	TGTGCCAGCAGTGAAGGATGGGGGGGCGAGAGGAACACTGAAGCTTTCTTT	CASSEGWGGERNTEAFF
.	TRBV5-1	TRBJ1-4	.	TGCGCCAGCAGACCCCACATCGCAACTAATGAAAAACTGTTTTTT	CASRPHIATNEKLFF
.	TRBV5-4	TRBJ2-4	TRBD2	TGTGCCAGCAGCTTTGGGGGGGAATGGGACATTCAGTACTTC	CASSFGGEWDIQYF
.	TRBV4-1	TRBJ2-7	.	TGCGCCAGCAGCCCGGGCCGGGACTGGTTCTACGAGCAGTACTTC	CASSPGRDWFYEQYF
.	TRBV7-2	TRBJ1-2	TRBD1	TGTGCCAGCAGCCCCGGGACAGCCCTATATGGCTACACCTTC	CASSPGTALYGYTF
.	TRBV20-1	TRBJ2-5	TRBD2	TGCAGTGCTAGTCCAGGTCGGCTAGCGGGGGGTACTGAGTACTTC	CSASPGRLAGGTEYF
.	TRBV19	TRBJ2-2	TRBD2	TGTGCCAGTAGGGGACTAGCAAACACCGGGGAGCTGTTTTTT	CASRGLANTGELFF
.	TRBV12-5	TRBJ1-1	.	TGTGCTAGTGGTTTGGCAACGGCGGGCACTGAAGCTTTCTTT	CASGLATAGTEAFF
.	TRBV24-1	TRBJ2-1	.	TGTGCCACCAGTGTTGCGGGACGAAGCAATGAGCAGTTCTTC	CATSVAGRSNEQFF
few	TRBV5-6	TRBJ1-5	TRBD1	TGTGCCAGCAGCTTTTGGGGGACAGGCAACAGGCAGCCCCAGCATTTT	CASSFWGTGNRQPQHF
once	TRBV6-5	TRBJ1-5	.	TGTGCCAGCAGAGACGTAAGGGGATTTCAGCCCCAGCATTTT	CASRDVRGFQPQHF
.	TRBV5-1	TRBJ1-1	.	TGCGCCAGCAGCTTGAGGGACACCCACACTGAAGCTTTCTTT	CASSLRDTHTEAFF
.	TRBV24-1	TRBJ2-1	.	TGTGCCACCAGTGATTTATTCTTCTCTCGGGCAGGGAAAGGAGTCAATGAGCAGTTCTTC	CATSDLFFSRAGKGVNEQFF
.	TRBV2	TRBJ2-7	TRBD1	TGTGCCAGCAGTGACCCGCGACAGGGGAGGTACGAGCAGTACTTC	CASSDPRQGRYEQYF
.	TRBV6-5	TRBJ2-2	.	TGTGCCAGCAGTTACGACAGTGAAGGCACCGGGGAGCTGTTTTTT	CASSYDSEGTGELFF
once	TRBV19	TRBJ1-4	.	TGTGCCAGTAGTATCCGTATGGACGGTAATGAAAAACTGTTTTTT	CASSIRMDGNEKLFF
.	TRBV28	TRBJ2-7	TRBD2	TGTGCCAGCAGAGATACTAGCGGGAGTTACTACGAGCAGTACTTC	CASRDTSGSYYEQYF
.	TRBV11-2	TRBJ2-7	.	TGTGCCAGCAGCTTAGCGGCGGGGACCTACGAGCAGTACTTC	CASSLAAGTYEQYF
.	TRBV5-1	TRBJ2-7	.	TGCGCCAGCAGAGCCAGGGAGCGCGAGCAGTACTTC	CASRAREREQYF
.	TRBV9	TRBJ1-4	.	TGTGCCAGCAGCGTAGATCAGGGCAATGAAAAACTGTTTTTT	CASSVDQGNEKLFF
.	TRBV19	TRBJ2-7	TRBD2	TGTGCCAGTAGTAAGTCTAGCGGCCACTACGAGCAGTACTTC	CASSKSSGHYEQYF
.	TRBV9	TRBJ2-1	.	TGTGCCAGCAGCGTCTTCGGGGGGCCCTACAATGAGCAGTTCTTC	CASSVFGGPYNEQFF
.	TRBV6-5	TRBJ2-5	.	TGTGCCAGCAGTCCTTCATGGGGGACAGAGACCCAGTACTTC	CASSPSWGTETQYF
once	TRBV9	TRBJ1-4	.	TGTGCCAGCAGCCGGGGGGCGGGAGATAATGAAAAACTGTTTTTT	CASSRGAGDNEKLFF
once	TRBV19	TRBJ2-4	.	TGTGCCAGTAGTATAGATCCCTGGCAAGGGAGAAACATTCAGTACTTC	CASSIDPWQGRNIQYF
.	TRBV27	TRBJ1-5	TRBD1	TGTGCCAGCAGACCGACAGGGTCGGCTCGCAATCAGCCCCAGCATTTT	CASRPTGSARNQPQHF
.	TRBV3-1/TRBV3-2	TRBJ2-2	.	TGTGCCAGCAGCCAAGGTATGGGGTCGAACACCGGGGAGCTGTTTTTT	CASSQGMGSNTGELFF
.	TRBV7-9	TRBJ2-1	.	TGTGCCAGCAGCCTAGGGGGCTTGACTAGCGAATACAATGAGCAGTTCTTC	CASSLGGLTSEYNEQFF
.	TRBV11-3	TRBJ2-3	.	TGTGCCAGCAGCCCGGGCAGGGGAAGGTCCGATACGCAGTATTTT	CASSPGRGRSDTQYF
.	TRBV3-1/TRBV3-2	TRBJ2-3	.	TGTGCCAGCAGCCAAGATCGCCTAACAGATACGCAGTATTTT	CASSQDRLTDTQYF
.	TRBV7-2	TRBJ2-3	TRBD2	TGTGCCAGCAGTTATCCTAGCGGGGACCGTACAGATACGCAGTATTTT	CASSYPSGDRTDTQYF
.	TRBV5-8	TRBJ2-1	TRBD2	TGTGCCACCCGGAGGCCTATACTAGCGGGAGCTGAGCAGTTCTTC	CATRRPILAGAEQFF
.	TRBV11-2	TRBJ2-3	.	TGTGCCAGCAGCTTAGCAGGGGCCGCCGATGGAGATACGCAGTATTTT	CASSLAGAADGDTQYF
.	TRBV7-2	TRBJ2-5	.	TGTGCCAGCACCGCCGCTATTGGCCCAGTCCAAGAGACCCAGTACTTC	CASTAAIGPVQETQYF
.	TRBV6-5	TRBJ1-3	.	TGTGCCAGCCGAACGACAGGACACTCTGGAAACACCATATATTTT	CASRTTGHSGNTIYF
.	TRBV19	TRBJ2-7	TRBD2	TGTGCCAGTAGGAGGACTAGCGGACCCTACGAGCAGTACTTC	CASRRTSGPYEQYF